Each of the 22 T cell receptor beta chains below was sequenced from the same sample in a study of blood T cell repertoires in COVID-19. Measured with immunoSEQ multiplex PCR; TCRdb has only the in-frame clones, and not every one. The sample includes about 310,000 clones, 89% of them seen just once. The sequenced material came from PBMCs or T cells enriched from blood (not recorded which). These receptors came from a woman in her 30s who had recovered from COVID-19.

This chain uses TRBV27 with TRBJ1-2; 7 bases match TRBD1. After removal of 5 bases from V and 6 bases from J, the junction contained 9 bases not matched to a gene. This CDR3 region has 14 residues. Germline-derived CDR1 and CDR2 are MNHEY and SMNVEV (reference sequence). The CDR3 bases are TGTGCCAGCAGTAGCTGGACAGGTTTTGATGGCTACACCTTC. It encodes CASSSWTGFDGYTF.

The chain uses TRBV25-1 and TRBJ2-3; no clear D gene. This CDR3 has 13 residues. The ends were cut back, 4 bases at V and 0 bases at J, with 5 bases in the middle. Per germline, CDR1 MGHDK and CDR2 SYGVNS. The CDR3 coding sequence is TGTGCCAGCAGTGGCACTAGCACAGATACGCAGTATTTT. This codes for CASSGTSTDTQYF. The complete variable domain, with remaining parts taken from reference TRBV25-1 and TRBJ2-3, reads EADIYQTPRYLVIGTGKKITLECSQTMGHDKMYWYQQDPGMELHLIHYSYGVNSTEKGDLSSESTVSRIRTEHFPLTLESARPSHTSQYLCASSGTSTDTQYFGPGTRLTVL.

The chain recombines TRBV4-2 with TRBJ2-7; 8 positions agree with TRBD2. In germline, CDR1 is LGHNA, CDR2 YNFKEQ. With V trimmed by 6 bases and J by 2 bases, 6 bases remained unmatched. The CDR3 is made up of 14 amino acids. CDR3 DNA: TGTGCCAGCAGAGGTACTAGCGGTCCCTACGAGCAGTACTTC. Amino acids: CASRGTSGPYEQYF.

V usage is TRBV5-1 and J usage is TRBJ1-3, with no clear D. The CDR3 has 16 residues. Germline V CDR1 and CDR2: SGHRS, YFSETQ. Trimming stripped 4 bases from V and 1 base from J, with 15 bases between. In DNA, the CDR3 is TGCGCCAGCAGCCCTGGTCGTACTACTTCTGGAAACACCATATATTTT. It specifies CASSPGRTTSGNTIYF.

The V and J genes are TRBV25-1 and TRBJ1-4, with 9 bases identical to TRBD1. Germline CDR1 and CDR2: MGHDK and SYGVNS. The length of the CDR3 is 14 residues. J was trimmed by 8 bases and V by 4 bases; bases with no gene match: 5. CDR3 sequence: CASSGQGEWEKLFF. DNA of the CDR3: TGTGCCAGCAGTGGACAGGGGGAATGGGAAAAACTGTTTTTT.

In its sample, this clone was seen once. The rearrangement links TRBV5-1 to TRBJ1-6; 7 bases are a match to TRBD1. The CDR3 totals 15 residues. Germline assignment: CDR1 SGHRS and CDR2 YFSETQ. After removal of 0 bases from V and 10 bases from J, the junction contained 7 bases not matched to a gene. CDR3 sequence reads: CASSLAGADRSPLHF. CDR3 sequence (DNA): TGCGCCAGCAGCTTGGCCGGGGCGGACAGGTCACCCCTCCACTTT.

CDR3 residues: CASSSLSHSLITDTQYF. The CDR3 DNA is TGTGCCAGCAGCTCATTATCTCACAGCTTGATCACAGATACGCAGTATTTT. The V gene is TRBV5-6, the J gene TRBJ2-3, with no clear D. The CDR3 totals 17 residues. CDR1 and CDR2 (germline): SGHDT, YYEEEE. Trimming took off 3 bases at V and 2 bases at J, with 19 bases between the two ends.

This chain uses TRBV9 with TRBJ1-6; D is possibly TRBD1 (6 bases). CDR1 and CDR2 (germline): SGDLS, YYNGEE. Between the trimmed V and J ends, which lost 6 bases and 8 bases, there was a span of 15 bases. CDR3 length equals 14 residues. The DNA of the CDR3 is TGTGCCAGCACACTAGGACAGTCGGATTCACCCCTCCACTTT. Protein product: CASTLGQSDSPLHF.

The chain joins TRBV30 to TRBJ1-2; no reliable D call. This CDR3 contains 16 residues. Germline values: CDR1 GTSNPN, CDR2 SVGIG (reference sequence). Trimming shortened V by 2 bases and J by 2 bases, and 18 bases separated the two germline ends. The CDR3 here is CAWSSKRLVPNYGYTF. Here the CDR3 DNA reads TGTGCCTGGAGTTCGAAACGGTTGGTACCCAACTATGGCTACACCTTC.

V gene TRBV12-5 combines with J gene TRBJ1-5; D is possibly TRBD1 (6 bases). This CDR3 has 18 amino acids. Germline CDR1 reads LGHNT; CDR2 reads FRNRAP. Trimming stripped 0 bases from V and 2 bases from J, with 17 bases between. CDR3 loop: CASGLVQGGRGGNQPQHF. Here the CDR3 DNA reads TGTGCTAGTGGTTTGGTACAAGGCGGGAGGGGGGGCAATCAGCCCCAGCATTTT.

The chain links TRBV2 to TRBJ2-5; D uncertain. Germline-derived CDR1 and CDR2 are SNHLY and FYNNEI. CDR3 length: 13 amino acids. Trimming left V 1 base short and J 3 bases short, with 6 bases between. The CDR3 here is CASSEDYEETQYF. The DNA of the CDR3 is TGTGCCAGCAGTGAAGACTACGAAGAGACCCAGTACTTC. Full variable domain (rest looked up from reference TRBV2 and TRBJ2-5): EPEVTQTPSHQVTQMGQEVILRCVPISNHLYFYWYRQILGQKVEFLVSFYNNEISEKSEIFDDQFSVERPDGSNFTLKIRSTKLEDSAMYFCASSEDYEETQYFGPGTRLLVL.

This chain connects TRBV4-2 to TRBJ2-6, with D possibly TRBD1 on 6 matching bases. CDR3 length equals 18 residues. Germline V gene sequence: CDR1 LGHNA, CDR2 YNFKEQ. Trimming cost V 2 bases and J 1 base, with 15 bases left between them. In DNA, the CDR3 is TGTGCCAGCAGCCAATCCGGGACAAAAGGATCTGGGGCCAACGTCCTGACTTTC. Its protein product is CASSQSGTKGSGANVLTF.

In its sample, this clone was seen once. This chain uses TRBV4-3 with TRBJ2-7, with 9 bases identical to TRBD1. The CDR3 loop spans 15 amino acids. V gave up 3 bases and J gave up 2 bases; unmatched junction bases: 5. From germline, CDR1 is LGHNA and CDR2 YSLEER. CDR3 in DNA: TGCGCCAGCAGCCAGGGTGGACAGGGGACCTACGAGCAGTACTTC. Amino acid sequence: CASSQGGQGTYEQYF.

The V call is TRBV4-3, the J call TRBJ2-7; TRBD2 matches 8 bases. The CDR3 has 17 residues. Germline lookup yields CDR1 LGHNA and CDR2 YSLEER. V dropped 3 bases and J dropped 1; count of bases not matched to a gene: 11. The CDR3 bases are TGCGCCAGCAGCCATGGTTGGGTCACTAGCGGATCCTACGAGCAGTACTTC. It specifies CASSHGWVTSGSYEQYF.

This chain connects TRBV5-1 to TRBJ2-3, with 7 bases that match TRBD2. This CDR3 is built from 18 residues. J lost 1 base, V lost 2 bases, and 13 bases had no gene match. CDR1 and CDR2 from the germline V gene are SGHRS and YFSETQ. CDR3 in DNA: TGCGCCAGCAGCTTAGTACGGGGCGGGAGTCAAGGCACAGATACGCAGTATTTT. Encoded protein: CASSLVRGGSQGTDTQYF.

Remarks on this clone: Mismatch with germline at one junction end may stem from a read error. The chain recombines TRBV10-1 with TRBJ2-3; tentatively, D is TRBD1 (6 bases). This CDR3 spans 13 amino acids. Germline lookup yields CDR1 WNHNN and CDR2 SYGVQD (reference sequence). CDR3 bases: TGCGCCAGCAGTGAGTCTCGGCAGGGGACCCTCCTTTTT. Translating gives CASSESRQGTLLF.

The chain has TRBV10-3 and TRBJ1-1; maybe TRBD1 (5 bases). The CDR3 spans 15 residues. V shed 6 bases and J shed 0 bases, with 14 bases lying between them. Germline assignment: CDR1 ENHRY and CDR2 SYGVKD. The DNA for the CDR3 is TGTGCCATCAGCCCCCGGACAAAGATGAACACTGAAGCTTTCTTT. This codes for CAISPRTKMNTEAFF.

The CDR3 region is CASSRGGGYDNEQFF. DNA of the CDR3: TGCGCCAGCAGCCGCGGGGGAGGGTACGACAATGAGCAGTTCTTC. The chain combines TRBV5-1 with TRBJ2-1; TRBD2 aligns across 7 bases. Germline values: CDR1 SGHRS, CDR2 YFSETQ. The CDR3 sequence is 15 residues long. V gave up 4 bases and J gave up 5 bases; unmatched junction bases: 9. Full variable domain (rest looked up from reference TRBV5-1 and TRBJ2-1): KAGVTQTPRYLIKTRGQQVTLSCSPISGHRSVSWYQQTPGQGLQFLFEYFSETQRNKGNFPGRFSGRQFSNSRSEMNVSTLELGDSALYLCASSRGGGYDNEQFFGPGTRLTVL.

The chain recombines TRBV6-5 with TRBJ2-7; no clear D. This CDR3 has 11 amino acids. Looked up from germline, CDR1 is MNHEY and CDR2 is SVGAGI. Trimming cost V 5 bases and J 4 bases, with 6 bases left between them. The CDR3 loop is CASSRGYEQYF. Written as DNA, the CDR3 is TGTGCCAGCAGTCGAGGTTACGAGCAGTACTTC.

The chain couples TRBV12-3 or TRBV12-4 to TRBJ1-5; D remains ambiguous. The CDR3 has 13 amino acids. The V end was cut by 5 bases, the J end by 4 bases, with 9 bases between. The CDR3 sequence: CASSLEINQPQHF. The CDR3 DNA follows: TGTGCCAGCAGTCTTGAGATAAATCAGCCCCAGCATTTT.

The gene calls are TRBV19 and TRBJ1-1, with D tentatively TRBD1 (6 bases). The CDR3 sequence is 13 residues long. Germline assignment: CDR1 LNHDA and CDR2 SQIVND (reference sequence). Trimming pared 9 bases from V and 4 bases from J, leaving 15 bases between. The CDR3 coding sequence is TGTGCCAGCAGGACAGTGTCGGGCACTGAAGCTTTCTTT. Residues: CASRTVSGTEAFF.

This clone was detected only a few times. The chain combines TRBV2 with TRBJ1-5, with unresolved D. CDR3 size: 15 residues. CDR1 and CDR2 from the germline V gene are SNHLY and FYNNEI. Trimming shortened V by 1 base and J by 1 base, and 8 bases separated the two germline ends. CDR3: CASSEVGRSNQPQHF. For the CDR3, the DNA is TGTGCCAGCAGTGAAGTGGGCAGAAGCAATCAGCCCCAGCATTTT.